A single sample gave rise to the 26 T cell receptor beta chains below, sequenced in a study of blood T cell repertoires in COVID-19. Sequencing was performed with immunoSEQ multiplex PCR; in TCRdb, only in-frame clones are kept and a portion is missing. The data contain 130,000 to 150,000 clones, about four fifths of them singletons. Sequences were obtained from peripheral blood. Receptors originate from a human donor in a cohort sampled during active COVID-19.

The CDR3: CASSPPAGGRDTQYF. CDR3 nucleotide sequence: TGTGCCAGCAGCCCCCCAGCGGGGGGGCGAGATACGCAGTATTTT. The chain is built from TRBV6-5 and TRBJ2-3; 10 nucleotides align to TRBD2. From germline, CDR1 is MNHEY and CDR2 SVGAGI. The CDR3 extends over 15 amino acids. V trimming: 6 bases; J trimming: 5 bases; junction bases outside the gene matches: 8.

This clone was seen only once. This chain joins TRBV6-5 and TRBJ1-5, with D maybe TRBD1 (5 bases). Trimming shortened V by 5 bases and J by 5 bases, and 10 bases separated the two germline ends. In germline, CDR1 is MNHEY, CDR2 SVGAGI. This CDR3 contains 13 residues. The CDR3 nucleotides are TGTGCCAGCAGTACAACAGGAGATCAGCCCCAGCATTTT. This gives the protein CASSTTGDQPQHF.

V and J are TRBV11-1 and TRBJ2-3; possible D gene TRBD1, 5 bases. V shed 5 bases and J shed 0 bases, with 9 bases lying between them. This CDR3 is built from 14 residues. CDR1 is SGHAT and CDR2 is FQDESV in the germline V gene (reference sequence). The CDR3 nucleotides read TGTGCCAGCAGCCGGACACCTAGCACAGATACGCAGTATTTT. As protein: CASSRTPSTDTQYF. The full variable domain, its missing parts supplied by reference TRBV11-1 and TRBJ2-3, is EAEVAQSPRYKITEKSQAVAFWCDPISGHATLYWYRQILGQGPELLVQFQDESVVDDSQLPKDRFSAERLKGVDSTLKIQPAELGDSAMYLCASSRTPSTDTQYFGPGTRLTVL.

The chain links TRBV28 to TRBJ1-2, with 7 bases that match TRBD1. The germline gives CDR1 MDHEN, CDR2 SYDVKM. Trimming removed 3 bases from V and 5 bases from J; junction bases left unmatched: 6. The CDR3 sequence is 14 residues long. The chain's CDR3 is CASSFQGVYYGYTF. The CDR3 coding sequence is TGTGCCAGCAGTTTTCAGGGGGTCTATTATGGCTACACCTTC.

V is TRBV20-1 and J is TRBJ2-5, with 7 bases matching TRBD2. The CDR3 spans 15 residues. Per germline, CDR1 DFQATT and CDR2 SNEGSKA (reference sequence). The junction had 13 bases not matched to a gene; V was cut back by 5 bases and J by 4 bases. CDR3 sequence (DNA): TGCAGTGCTCGTGGCTGGTGGGAGGGCTTAGAGACCCAGTACTTC. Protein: CSARGWWEGLETQYF.

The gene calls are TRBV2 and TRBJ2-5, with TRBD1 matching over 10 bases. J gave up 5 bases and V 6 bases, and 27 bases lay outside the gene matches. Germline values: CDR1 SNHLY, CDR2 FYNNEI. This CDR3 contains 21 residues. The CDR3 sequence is CASRGHRSGTGERVTSETQYF. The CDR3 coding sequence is TGTGCCAGCAGGGGGCATCGATCCGGGACAGGGGAACGGGTTACAAGCGAGACCCAGTACTTC.

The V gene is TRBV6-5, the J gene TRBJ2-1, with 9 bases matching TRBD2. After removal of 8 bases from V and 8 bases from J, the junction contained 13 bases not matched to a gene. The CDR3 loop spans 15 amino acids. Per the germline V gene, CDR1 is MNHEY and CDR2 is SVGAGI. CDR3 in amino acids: CASAYAGGLRDEQFF. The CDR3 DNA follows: TGTGCCAGCGCCTACGCGGGGGGGCTTCGCGATGAGCAGTTCTTC.

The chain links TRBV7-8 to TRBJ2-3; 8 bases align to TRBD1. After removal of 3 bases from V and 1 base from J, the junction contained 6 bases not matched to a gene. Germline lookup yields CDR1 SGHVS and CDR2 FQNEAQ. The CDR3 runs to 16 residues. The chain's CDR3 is CASSLAPQGGTDTQYF. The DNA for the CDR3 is TGTGCCAGCAGCTTGGCCCCACAGGGGGGCACAGATACGCAGTATTTT.

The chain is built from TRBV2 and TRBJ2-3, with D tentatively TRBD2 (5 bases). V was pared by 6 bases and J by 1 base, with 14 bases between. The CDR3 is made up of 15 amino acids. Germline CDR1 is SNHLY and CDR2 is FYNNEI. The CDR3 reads CASSQTSLGTDTQYF. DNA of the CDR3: TGTGCCAGCAGCCAAACTAGTTTGGGCACAGATACGCAGTATTTT.

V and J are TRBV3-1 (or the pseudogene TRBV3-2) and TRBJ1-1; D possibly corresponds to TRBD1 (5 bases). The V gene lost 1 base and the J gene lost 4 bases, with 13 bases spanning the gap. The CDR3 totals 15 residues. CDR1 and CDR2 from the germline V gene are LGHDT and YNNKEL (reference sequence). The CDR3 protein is CASSQGRSGGTEAFF. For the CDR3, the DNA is TGTGCCAGCAGCCAAGGAAGGTCCGGGGGCACTGAAGCTTTCTTT.

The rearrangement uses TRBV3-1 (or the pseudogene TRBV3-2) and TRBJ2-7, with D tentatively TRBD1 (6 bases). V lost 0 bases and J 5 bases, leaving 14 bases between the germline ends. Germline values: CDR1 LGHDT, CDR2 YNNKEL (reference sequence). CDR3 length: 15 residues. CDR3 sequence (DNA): TGTGCCAGCAGCCAAGACAGGGGAGACAGGCACGAGCAGTACGTC. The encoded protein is CASSQDRGDRHEQYV.

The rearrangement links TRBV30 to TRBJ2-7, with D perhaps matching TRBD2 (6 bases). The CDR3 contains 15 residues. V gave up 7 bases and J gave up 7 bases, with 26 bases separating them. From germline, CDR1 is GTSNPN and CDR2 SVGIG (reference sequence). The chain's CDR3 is CASDRLTRDAGEQYF. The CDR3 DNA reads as TGTGCCTCGGACCGTTTAACCCGGGATGCGGGAGAGCAGTACTTC. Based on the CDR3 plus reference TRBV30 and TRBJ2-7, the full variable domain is SQTIHQWPATLVQPVGSPLSLECTVEGTSNPNLYWYRQAAGRGLQLLFYSVGIGQISSEVPQNLSASRPQDRQFILSSKKLLLSDSGFYLCASDRLTRDAGEQYFGPGTRLTVT.

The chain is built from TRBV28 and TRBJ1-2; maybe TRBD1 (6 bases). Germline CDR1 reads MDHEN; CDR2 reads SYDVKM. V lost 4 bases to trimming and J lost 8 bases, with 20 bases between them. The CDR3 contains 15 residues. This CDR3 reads CASSSQGRRLGGYTF. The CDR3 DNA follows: TGTGCCAGCAGTTCACAGGGTAGAAGGCTTGGCGGCTACACCTTC.

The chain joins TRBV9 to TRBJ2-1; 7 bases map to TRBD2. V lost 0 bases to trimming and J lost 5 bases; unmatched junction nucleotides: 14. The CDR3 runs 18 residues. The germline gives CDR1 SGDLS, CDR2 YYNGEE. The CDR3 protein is CASSVEAAGDGKDNEQFF. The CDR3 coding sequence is TGTGCCAGCAGCGTAGAGGCGGCGGGAGATGGTAAGGACAATGAGCAGTTCTTC. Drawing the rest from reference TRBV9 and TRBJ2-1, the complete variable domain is DSGVTQTPKHLITATGQRVTLRCSPRSGDLSVYWYQQSLDQGLQFLIQYYNGEERAKGNILERFSAQQFPDLHSELNLSSLELGDSALYFCASSVEAAGDGKDNEQFFGPGTRLTVL.

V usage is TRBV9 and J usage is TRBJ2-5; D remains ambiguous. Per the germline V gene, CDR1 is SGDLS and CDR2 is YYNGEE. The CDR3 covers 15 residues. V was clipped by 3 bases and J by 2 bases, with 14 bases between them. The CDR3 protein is CASSAMTLGQETQYF. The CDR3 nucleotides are TGTGCCAGCAGCGCCATGACTCTTGGGCAAGAGACCCAGTACTTC.

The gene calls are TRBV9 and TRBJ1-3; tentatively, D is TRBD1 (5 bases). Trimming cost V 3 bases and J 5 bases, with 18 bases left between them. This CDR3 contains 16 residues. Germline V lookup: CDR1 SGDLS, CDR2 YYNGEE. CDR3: CASSAQGVIDRNTIYF. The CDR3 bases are TGTGCCAGCAGCGCCCAGGGCGTGATTGATAGAAACACCATATATTTT.

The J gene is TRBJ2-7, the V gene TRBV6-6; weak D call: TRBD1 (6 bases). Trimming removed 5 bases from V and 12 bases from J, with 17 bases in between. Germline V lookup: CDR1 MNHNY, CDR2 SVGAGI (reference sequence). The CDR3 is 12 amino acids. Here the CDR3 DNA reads TGTGCCAGCAGTCCCGCAGGGGAAACAGCGTACGTC. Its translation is CASSPAGETAYV.

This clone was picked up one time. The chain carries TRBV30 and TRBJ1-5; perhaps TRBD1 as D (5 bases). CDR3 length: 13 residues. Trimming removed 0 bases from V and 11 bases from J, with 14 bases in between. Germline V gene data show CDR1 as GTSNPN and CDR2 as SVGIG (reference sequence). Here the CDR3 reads CAWSVQEGLAQHF. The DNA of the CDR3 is TGTGCCTGGAGTGTACAGGAGGGCTTGGCCCAGCATTTT.

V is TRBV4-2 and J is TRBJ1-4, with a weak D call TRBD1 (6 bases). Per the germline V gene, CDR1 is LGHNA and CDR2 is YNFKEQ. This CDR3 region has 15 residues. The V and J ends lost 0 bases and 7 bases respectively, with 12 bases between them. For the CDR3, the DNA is TGTGCCAGCAGCCAAGATCGGGCAGGGGCTGAAAAACTGTTTTTT. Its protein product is CASSQDRAGAEKLFF.

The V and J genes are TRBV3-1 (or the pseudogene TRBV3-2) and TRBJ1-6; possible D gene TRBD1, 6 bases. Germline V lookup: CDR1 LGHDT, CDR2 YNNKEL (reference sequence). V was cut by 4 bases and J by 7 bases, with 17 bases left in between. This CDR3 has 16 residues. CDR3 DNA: TGTGCCAGCAGCCCGCGGACAGTCTTCTTGAATTCACCCCTCCACTTT. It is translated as CASSPRTVFLNSPLHF.

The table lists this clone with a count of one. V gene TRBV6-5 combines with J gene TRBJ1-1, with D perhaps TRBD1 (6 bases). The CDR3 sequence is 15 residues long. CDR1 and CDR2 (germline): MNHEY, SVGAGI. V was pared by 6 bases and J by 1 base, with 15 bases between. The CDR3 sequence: CASSATGRGNTEAFF. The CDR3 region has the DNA TGTGCCAGCAGCGCGACAGGAAGGGGGAACACTGAAGCTTTCTTT.

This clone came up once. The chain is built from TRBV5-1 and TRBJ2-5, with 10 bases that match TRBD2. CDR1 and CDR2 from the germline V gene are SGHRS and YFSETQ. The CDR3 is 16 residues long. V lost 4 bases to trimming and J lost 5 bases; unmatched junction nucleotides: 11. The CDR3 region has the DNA TGCGCCAGCAGCCCCCTTGGGACTAGCGATGGCGAGACCCAGTACTTC. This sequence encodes CASSPLGTSDGETQYF.

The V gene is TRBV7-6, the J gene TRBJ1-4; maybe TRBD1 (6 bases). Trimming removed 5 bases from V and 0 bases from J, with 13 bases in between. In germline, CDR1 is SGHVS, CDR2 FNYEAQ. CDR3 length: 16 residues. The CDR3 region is CASSNWGPSTNEKLFF. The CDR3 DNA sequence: TGTGCCAGCAGCAACTGGGGGCCGTCAACTAATGAAAAACTGTTTTTT.

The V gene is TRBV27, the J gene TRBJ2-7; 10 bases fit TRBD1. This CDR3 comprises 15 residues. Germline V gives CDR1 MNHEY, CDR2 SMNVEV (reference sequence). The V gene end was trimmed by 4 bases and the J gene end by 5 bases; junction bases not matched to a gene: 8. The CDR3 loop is CASSSWTGGTDEQYF. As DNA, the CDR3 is TGTGCCAGCAGTTCCTGGACAGGGGGTACCGACGAGCAGTACTTC.

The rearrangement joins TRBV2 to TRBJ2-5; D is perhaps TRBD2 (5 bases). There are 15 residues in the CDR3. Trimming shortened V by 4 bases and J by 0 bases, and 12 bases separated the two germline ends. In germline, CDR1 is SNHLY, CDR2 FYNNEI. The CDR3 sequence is CASSGAGGHQETQYF. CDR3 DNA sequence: TGTGCCAGCAGTGGAGCCGGAGGCCACCAAGAGACCCAGTACTTC.

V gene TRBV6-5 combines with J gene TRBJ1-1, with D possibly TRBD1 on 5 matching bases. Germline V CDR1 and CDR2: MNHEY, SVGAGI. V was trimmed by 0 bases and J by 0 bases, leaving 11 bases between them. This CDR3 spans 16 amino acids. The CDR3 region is CASSYSPTVMNTEAFF. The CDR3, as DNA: TGTGCCAGCAGTTACTCCCCGACAGTGATGAACACTGAAGCTTTCTTT.